The text below deals with one TCR beta chain. CDR1 and CDR2 (germline): SGHVS, FNYEAQ. With 3 bases removed from V and 2 bases from J, the gap between germline ends came to 14 bases. The CDR3 is 15 residues long. Clones were read by immunoSEQ multiplex PCR, and TCRdb kept only the in-frame ones, dropping some. The repertoire consists of about 190,000 clones, with around four fifths occurring once and the leading ten covering 15% to 20%. The data derive from a study of blood T cell repertoires in COVID-19. Across the study: Sites across the United States, Italy and Spain contributed samples from acute and convalescent COVID-19.

This clonotype was sampled from a woman between 45 and 60 years old who had recovered from COVID-19. The specimen sequenced was PBMCs or T cells enriched from blood (not recorded which). J is TRBJ2-7 and V is TRBV7-6; TRBD1 is a possible D gene (6 bases). The CDR3 nucleotides read TGTGCCAGCAGCTTTTCTGGGACATCCCCCTACGAGCAGTACTTC. This encodes CASSFSGTSPYEQYF.